The sequence of this TCR beta chain was determined in a study of T cells after yellow fever vaccination. TCRdb analysed the 5' RACE reads with MiXCR anew, one entry per CDR3 protein. The data contain a few hundred thousand distinct CDR3 sequences, less than 20% of them singletons. This clonotype was seen only a few times. Germline V CDR1 and CDR2: SGHVS, FQNEAQ. V dropped 1 base and J dropped 7; count of bases not matched to a gene: 8. There are 15 residues in the CDR3. The rearrangement uses TRBV7-8 and TRBJ1-2, with 8 positions matching TRBD1. This sequence was found in a man younger than 30 who received the YFV17D yellow fever vaccine. Sequences were derived from PBMCs, sampled 4 to 5 days after the first yellow fever vaccination. CDR3 DNA sequence: TGTGCCAGCAGCTTAGGAGGGCAGGGGGCGCTTGGCTACACCTTC. Protein: CASSLGGQGALGYTF.